These 32 T cell receptor beta chains originate from one sample sequenced in a study of blood T cell repertoires in COVID-19. Method: immunoSEQ multiplex PCR; TCRdb's copy keeps in-frame clones and lacks some. The repertoire holds some 150,000 clones, with around 78% as singletons. The sequenced material came from peripheral blood. These receptors were obtained from a woman at least 80 years old with active or convalescent COVID-19.

This chain uses TRBV30 with TRBJ1-6; D possibly corresponds to TRBD1 (6 bases). V gave up 4 bases and J gave up 10 bases, with 14 bases separating them. This CDR3 has 13 amino acids. CDR1 is GTSNPN and CDR2 is SVGIG in the germline V gene (reference sequence). CDR3 region: CAWTTGLQSPLHF. The DNA of the CDR3 is TGTGCCTGGACAACAGGGTTGCAGTCACCCCTCCACTTT.

The chain recombines TRBV10-3 with TRBJ1-2; D is perhaps TRBD1 (5 bases). V dropped 3 bases and J dropped 7 bases, with 12 bases sitting between them. Germline loops: CDR1 ENHRY, CDR2 SYGVKD. The CDR3 is made up of 13 amino acids. CDR3 residues: CAISEGREGGYTF. CDR3 bases: TGTGCCATCAGTGAAGGCAGGGAAGGTGGCTACACCTTC.

The J gene is TRBJ1-4, the V gene TRBV7-9; 9 positions match TRBD1. J lost 7 bases, V lost 0 bases, and 6 bases had no gene match. The germline V gene encodes CDR1 SEHNR and CDR2 FQNEAQ (reference sequence). This CDR3 comprises 16 residues. This CDR3 reads CASSLARTGGGEKLFF. The CDR3 nucleotides are TGTGCCAGCAGCTTAGCTCGTACAGGGGGCGGTGAAAAACTGTTTTTT.

V usage is TRBV5-4 and J usage is TRBJ1-4; 8 bases map to TRBD1. Germline V gives CDR1 SGHNT, CDR2 YYREEE (reference sequence). With 3 bases clipped from V and 7 bases from J, the junction kept 14 bases outside the gene matches. The CDR3 consists of 17 residues. The CDR3, as DNA: TGTGCCAGCAGCTACCAACGCTCAGGGGGCAGCGGTGAAAAACTGTTTTTT. It specifies CASSYQRSGGSGEKLFF.

The chain is built from TRBV2 and TRBJ1-5; 8 bases line up with TRBD1. Germline CDR1 reads SNHLY; CDR2 reads FYNNEI. V was clipped by 5 bases and J by 6 bases; unmatched bases: 6. The CDR3 has 14 amino acids. This chain's CDR3 is CASSRDRGRQPQHF. The CDR3 nucleotides read TGTGCCAGCAGTAGAGACAGGGGACGTCAGCCCCAGCATTTT.

The rearrangement links TRBV7-2 to TRBJ1-4; 7 bases match TRBD1. V was pared by 0 bases and J by 14 bases, with 9 bases of the junction left unmatched. The germline CDR1 and CDR2 sequences are SGHTA and FQGNSA. This CDR3 comprises 14 residues. CDR3 DNA: TGTGCCAGCAGCTTAGCGCTGACAGGGAGTTCTCTGTTTTTT. Its translation: CASSLALTGSSLFF.

This chain connects TRBV27 to TRBJ2-2; 10 bases are a match to TRBD1. Per the germline V gene, CDR1 is MNHEY and CDR2 is SMNVEV (reference sequence). This CDR3 has 14 residues. Trimming took 5 bases from V and 7 from J; bases not matched to a gene: 4. DNA of the CDR3: TGTGCCAGCAGTCGACAGGGGGCGAACGGGGAGCTGTTTTTT. It encodes CASSRQGANGELFF.

The chain couples TRBV6-5 to TRBJ2-3; 10 nucleotides align to TRBD1. V was pared by 4 bases and J by 1 base, with 5 bases of the junction left unmatched. The CDR3 has 16 amino acids. Germline V lookup: CDR1 MNHEY, CDR2 SVGAGI. The CDR3 DNA reads as TGTGCCAGCAGTTTGGGACAGGGGTTCGGCACAGATACGCAGTATTTT. Translating it yields CASSLGQGFGTDTQYF.

The rearrangement uses TRBV4-1 and TRBJ1-5; 7 nucleotides line up with TRBD1. The V and J ends lost 4 bases and 0 bases, in that order; junction bases with no gene match: 6. Germline CDR1 MGHRA, CDR2 YSYEKL. This CDR3 spans 16 amino acids. Here the CDR3 DNA reads TGCGCCAGCAGCCCGTCTCCAGGGGGTAGCAATCAGCCCCAGCATTTT. This gives the protein CASSPSPGGSNQPQHF.

This chain uses TRBV19 with TRBJ1-1, with TRBD1 matching over 9 bases. The CDR3 loop spans 13 amino acids. Germline V gene sequence: CDR1 LNHDA, CDR2 SQIVND (reference sequence). The V segment lost 6 bases and the J segment 3 bases; nucleotides outside the gene matches: 2. CDR3 DNA: TGTGCCAGTAGGACAGGGGGGGACACTGAAGCTTTCTTT. Its protein product is CASRTGGDTEAFF.

This sequence joins TRBV15 and TRBJ2-3; 9 nucleotides agree with TRBD2. Germline V CDR1 and CDR2: LNHNV, YYDKDF (reference sequence). The CDR3 length is 16 residues. J was trimmed by 6 bases and V by 5 bases; bases with no gene match: 12. The CDR3 nucleotides read TGTGCCACCAGCGACCGCGGGCGGGGGGGGCTTGATACGCAGTATTTT. As protein: CATSDRGRGGLDTQYF. Variable domain in full (rest from reference TRBV15 and TRBJ2-3): DAMVIQNPRYQVTQFGKPVTLSCSQTLNHNVMYWYQQKSSQAPKLLFHYYDKDFNNEADTPDNFQSRRPNTSFCFLDIRSPGLGDTAMYLCATSDRGRGGLDTQYFGPGTRLTVL.

The V gene is TRBV4-1, the J gene TRBJ2-4; 7 bases map to TRBD2. V gave up 1 base and J gave up 4 bases; unmatched junction bases: 7. The CDR3 is made up of 16 amino acids. Germline V gene data show CDR1 as MGHRA and CDR2 as YSYEKL. This chain's CDR3 is CASSQVATSAKNIQYF. The CDR3, as DNA: TGCGCCAGCAGCCAAGTTGCAACTAGCGCTAAAAACATTCAGTACTTC.

The chain is built from TRBV5-5 and TRBJ1-6, with 7 positions matching TRBD1. The germline CDR1 and CDR2 sequences are SGHKS and YYEKEE (reference sequence). The length of the CDR3 is 15 residues. The J segment lost 7 bases and the V segment lost 0 bases, leaving 4 bases of the junction unmatched. CDR3 DNA sequence: TGTGCCAGCAGCTTGGCCACAGGGGTCAATTCACCCCTCCACTTT. Protein product: CASSLATGVNSPLHF.

This clone was observed a few times. The chain carries TRBV19 and TRBJ2-7; 8 nucleotides line up with TRBD1. Germline V CDR1 and CDR2: LNHDA, SQIVND (reference sequence). This CDR3 contains 15 residues. V was pared by 6 bases and J by 5 bases, with 12 bases of the junction left unmatched. The CDR3 loop reads CASSVRQGQVNEQYF. CDR3 coding DNA: TGTGCCAGTAGCGTACGTCAGGGACAGGTAAACGAGCAGTACTTC.

This clone was found a few times. The V call is TRBV2, the J call TRBJ1-1; 8 bases match TRBD1. Trimming at V came to 8 bases and at J to 2 bases, leaving 13 bases not matched to a gene. The CDR3 sequence is 16 residues long. From germline, CDR1 is SNHLY and CDR2 FYNNEI. CDR3 residues: CASAEDRALFNTEAFF. In DNA form, the CDR3 reads TGTGCCAGCGCCGAGGACAGGGCTCTGTTTAACACTGAAGCTTTCTTT.

The chain combines TRBV24-1 with TRBJ2-5; D perhaps matches TRBD1 (7 bases). V lost 4 bases to trimming and J lost 2 bases, with 22 bases between them. The CDR3 is 18 residues long. Germline assignment: CDR1 KGHDR and CDR2 SFDVKD. CDR3 nucleotide sequence: TGTGCCACCAGTGACGTTAACCTCGACAGGGACTGGCAAGAGACCCAGTACTTC. This encodes CATSDVNLDRDWQETQYF.

The genes are TRBV28 and TRBJ2-5, with TRBD2 identical over 7 bases. The germline V gene encodes CDR1 MDHEN and CDR2 SYDVKM. The CDR3 sequence is 13 residues long. V dropped 6 bases and J dropped 5; count of bases not matched to a gene: 6. The DNA of the CDR3 is TGTGCCAGCAGACCCCGGGGGGACGAGACCCAGTACTTC. Protein sequence: CASRPRGDETQYF. Drawing the rest from reference TRBV28 and TRBJ2-5, the complete variable domain is DVKVTQSSRYLVKRTGEKVFLECVQDMDHENMFWYRQDPGLGLRLIYFSYDVKMKEKGDIPEGYSVSREKKERFSLILESASTNQTSMYLCASRPRGDETQYFGPGTRLLVL.

V usage is TRBV27 and J usage is TRBJ2-7; D perhaps matches TRBD1 (5 bases). This CDR3 is built from 14 residues. Germline V gene lookup returns CDR1 MNHEY and CDR2 SMNVEV (reference sequence). V was clipped by 5 bases and J by 4 bases, with 15 bases between them. Here the CDR3 DNA reads TGTGCCAGCAGTGGTCAGGGATTTTCATACGAGCAGTACTTC. Translation: CASSGQGFSYEQYF.

The chain joins TRBV5-1 to TRBJ2-3; TRBD2 matches 11 bases. The germline CDR1 and CDR2 sequences are SGHRS and YFSETQ. Unmatched junction bases numbered 28, after V lost 4 bases and J lost 0 bases. This CDR3 is 24 amino acids long. This chain's CDR3 is CASSTAGSGGAAYGRLISTDTQYF. The CDR3 DNA reads as TGCGCCAGCAGCACGGCCGGTAGCGGGGGGGCCGCGTATGGTAGGCTGATTAGCACAGATACGCAGTATTTT.

The chain combines TRBV5-1 with TRBJ1-2; 10 nucleotides align to TRBD1. Per the germline V gene, CDR1 is SGHRS and CDR2 is YFSETQ. The CDR3 covers 16 residues. J gave up 4 bases and V 2 bases, and 8 bases lay outside the gene matches. The CDR3 nucleotides read TGCGCCAGCAGCTTCACGACAGGGGGCCAGGGCTATGGCTACACCTTC. It encodes CASSFTTGGQGYGYTF.

This clone was observed a single time. V is TRBV28 and J is TRBJ1-2; 7 bases match TRBD1. The CDR3 is 12 residues long. Germline V gene data show CDR1 as MDHEN and CDR2 as SYDVKM. The ends lost 6 bases at V and 6 bases at J; junction bases unmatched: 4. The CDR3 loop reads CASSPDRHGYTF. CDR3 in DNA: TGTGCCAGCAGCCCGGACAGGCATGGCTACACCTTC.

The chain couples TRBV27 to TRBJ2-7, with 7 bases lining up with TRBD1. CDR1 MNHEY and CDR2 SMNVEV come from the germline V gene (reference sequence). There are 13 residues in the CDR3. V was pared by 6 bases and J by 6 bases, with 8 bases of the junction left unmatched. CDR3 residues: CASREDRFSEQYF. CDR3 bases: TGTGCCAGCAGGGAGGACAGGTTCAGCGAGCAGTACTTC.

The J gene is TRBJ2-7, the V gene TRBV11-3; unclear D gene. Trimming removed 7 bases at V and 0 bases at J, with 19 bases between. CDR1 and CDR2 from the germline V gene are SGHNT and YENEEA. The CDR3 contains 16 residues. CDR3 region: CASNKSTELYSYEQYF. Written as DNA, the CDR3 is TGTGCCAGCAACAAATCAACAGAACTTTACTCCTACGAGCAGTACTTC.

This chain's CDR3 is CASSGGGTNEKLFF. The DNA of the CDR3 is TGTGCCAGCAGCGGGGGAGGGACTAATGAAAAACTGTTTTTT. The chain links TRBV9 to TRBJ1-4; no firm D call. The V gene's germline CDR1 is SGDLS and CDR2 YYNGEE. This CDR3 contains 14 residues. Trimming removed 3 bases from V and 2 bases from J, with 8 bases in between. The full variable domain, rest sourced from reference TRBV9 and TRBJ1-4, is DSGVTQTPKHLITATGQRVTLRCSPRSGDLSVYWYQQSLDQGLQFLIQYYNGEERAKGNILERFSAQQFPDLHSELNLSSLELGDSALYFCASSGGGTNEKLFFGSGTQLSVL.

The genes are TRBV9 and TRBJ1-1; perhaps TRBD1 as D (6 bases). The CDR3 is 14 amino acids. V gave up 0 bases and J gave up 7 bases, with 13 bases separating them. Germline assignment: CDR1 SGDLS and CDR2 YYNGEE. The CDR3: CASSVAPEQGEAFF. CDR3 sequence (DNA): TGTGCCAGCAGCGTAGCCCCCGAACAGGGTGAAGCTTTCTTT.

The gene calls are TRBV28 and TRBJ2-7, with a possible D match to TRBD1 (5 bases). The germline V and J ends were trimmed by 4 bases and 2 bases, with 9 bases remaining between them. The CDR3 covers 13 residues. Germline V lookup: CDR1 MDHEN, CDR2 SYDVKM. The CDR3 sequence is CASSSIGAYEQYF. The CDR3 nucleotides are TGTGCCAGCAGTTCCATAGGGGCCTACGAGCAGTACTTC.

The chain links TRBV6-6 to TRBJ1-1; tentative D call: TRBD1 (5 bases). Germline V gene sequence: CDR1 MNHNY, CDR2 SVGAGI (reference sequence). The length of the CDR3 is 13 residues. V shed 10 bases and J shed 4 bases, with 16 bases lying between them. The chain's CDR3 is CATSQGLATEAFF. DNA for the CDR3: TGTGCCACTTCGCAGGGTTTGGCCACTGAAGCTTTCTTT.

The rearrangement links TRBV5-1 to TRBJ2-2; TRBD1 aligns across 9 bases. The CDR3 is 16 amino acids. Germline V gene sequence: CDR1 SGHRS, CDR2 YFSETQ. J was trimmed by 7 bases and V by 4 bases; bases with no gene match: 11. CDR3 in DNA: TGCGCCAGCAGCCCAAGTCCGGGACAGGGAATCGGGGAGCTGTTTTTT. The encoded protein is CASSPSPGQGIGELFF.

This chain joins TRBV3-1 (or the pseudogene TRBV3-2) and TRBJ2-7, with no clear D. In germline, CDR1 is LGHDT, CDR2 YNNKEL (reference sequence). The CDR3 totals 14 residues. Trimming removed 3 bases at V and 3 bases at J, with 12 bases between. The CDR3 DNA reads TGTGCCAGCAGCCATTCCGGAGAGAACTACGAGCAGTACTTC. Amino acids: CASSHSGENYEQYF.

V usage is TRBV12-5 and J usage is TRBJ2-1, with TRBD1 matching over 8 bases. The CDR3 is 14 residues long. J lost 5 bases, V lost 7 bases, and 7 bases had no gene match. Germline CDR1 LGHNT, CDR2 FRNRAP. As DNA, the CDR3 is TGTGCTAGTGTCCAGGACAGGGAGGACAATGAGCAGTTCTTC. It specifies CASVQDREDNEQFF.

DNA for the CDR3: TGTGCCAGCAGCTTAATGGCAGGGACTAACTATGGCTACACCTTC. Protein sequence: CASSLMAGTNYGYTF. The chain uses TRBV11-2 and TRBJ1-2; perhaps TRBD1 as D (5 bases). V dropped 2 bases and J dropped 0 bases, with 10 bases sitting between them. This CDR3 has 15 residues. Per the germline V gene, CDR1 is SGHAT and CDR2 is FQNNGV.

This chain links TRBV28 with TRBJ1-2, with D perhaps TRBD1 (5 bases). Trimming left V 5 bases short and J 4 bases short, with 17 bases between. The CDR3 totals 15 residues. Germline CDR1 and CDR2: MDHEN and SYDVKM. The CDR3 loop reads CASSPPPGLLYGYTF. In DNA, the CDR3 is TGTGCCAGCAGTCCCCCCCCGGGACTCCTCTATGGCTACACCTTC.